This T cell receptor beta chain was recorded in a study of control samples from healthy donors and cancer patients. Germline V gene data show CDR1 as MGHDK and CDR2 as SYGVNS. The CDR3 is 15 amino acids. Trimming took off 7 bases at V and 4 bases at J, with 14 bases between the two ends. Sequencing was performed with immunoSEQ multiplex PCR; in TCRdb, only in-frame clones are kept and a portion is missing. The sample shows 30,000 to 35,000 clones, around 94% of them seen only once. The TCR comes from a man aged 55 to 70 in good health. V is TRBV25-1 and J is TRBJ2-6; the D gene could be TRBD1 or TRBD2 (6 bases each). The sample consisted of blood. CDR3 DNA: TGTGCCAGCACGCCGGGGGCGCAAGGGGCCAACGTCCTGACTTTC. It specifies CASTPGAQGANVLTF.